Here is one TCR beta chain with its context. This sample was taken from a study of T cells after yellow fever vaccination. Whole-study context: The fractions with low cell numbers were processed using SMART-Seq v4 Ultra Low Input.

This CDR3 has 13 residues. Trimming cost V 5 bases and J 3 bases, with 11 bases left between them. Germline CDR1 and CDR2: SGHKS and YYEKEE (reference sequence). TCRdb re-called the 5' RACE reads through MiXCR, storing one row per CDR3 protein. This table has 45,000 to 65,000 distinct CDR3 sequences, 5% to 8.5% appearing once. The receptor was derived from a man younger than 35 who received the YFV17D yellow fever vaccine. Source: CD8+ T cells not binding an NS4B(214-222) dextramer, sorted from PBMCs, taken roughly 46 days after the first yellow fever vaccination. The gene calls are TRBV5-5 and TRBJ2-5; possible D gene TRBD1, 6 bases. CDR3: CASRGNREETQYF. The CDR3 bases are TGTGCCAGCAGGGGGAACAGGGAAGAGACCCAGTACTTC. Combining the CDR3 with reference TRBV5-5 and TRBJ2-5 gives the whole variable domain DAGVTQSPTHLIKTRGQQVTLRCSPISGHKSVSWYQQVLGQGPQFIFQYYEKEERGRGNFPDRFSARQFPNYSSELNVNALLLGDSALYLCASRGNREETQYFGPGTRLLVL.